This T cell receptor (beta chain) appears in the sequencing data of a study of regulatory T cells in long-lasting Graves disease. V was cut by 3 bases and J by 2 bases, with 15 bases left in between. Germline values: CDR1 KGHDR, CDR2 SFDVKD. This CDR3 is 16 amino acids long. Regarding time point: persistent/refractory GD, antithyroid drugs over 5 years with positive TRAb. The TCR library was made from RNA that had been extracted from PBMCs in TRIzol. This clonotype was seen ten or more times. HTBI primers from iRepertoire and Arm-PCR of CDR3 regions yielded the TCR beta libraries. TCRdb passed the multiplex PCR reads through MiXCR, listing each CDR3 protein once. This table has 400,000 to 500,000 distinct CDR3 sequences, 20% to 25% appearing once.

The sequencing used peripheral blood mononuclear cells (PBMCs), collected when the disease was refractory, from a patient treated with antithyroid drugs. The V gene is TRBV24-1, the J gene TRBJ2-5; tentatively, D is TRBD1 or TRBD2 (6 bases each). The receptor was isolated from a female donor with Graves disease. CDR3 protein: CATSDNRAGGQETQYF. CDR3 nucleotides: TGTGCCACCAGTGATAACAGGGCTGGGGGGCAAGAGACCCAGTACTTC.